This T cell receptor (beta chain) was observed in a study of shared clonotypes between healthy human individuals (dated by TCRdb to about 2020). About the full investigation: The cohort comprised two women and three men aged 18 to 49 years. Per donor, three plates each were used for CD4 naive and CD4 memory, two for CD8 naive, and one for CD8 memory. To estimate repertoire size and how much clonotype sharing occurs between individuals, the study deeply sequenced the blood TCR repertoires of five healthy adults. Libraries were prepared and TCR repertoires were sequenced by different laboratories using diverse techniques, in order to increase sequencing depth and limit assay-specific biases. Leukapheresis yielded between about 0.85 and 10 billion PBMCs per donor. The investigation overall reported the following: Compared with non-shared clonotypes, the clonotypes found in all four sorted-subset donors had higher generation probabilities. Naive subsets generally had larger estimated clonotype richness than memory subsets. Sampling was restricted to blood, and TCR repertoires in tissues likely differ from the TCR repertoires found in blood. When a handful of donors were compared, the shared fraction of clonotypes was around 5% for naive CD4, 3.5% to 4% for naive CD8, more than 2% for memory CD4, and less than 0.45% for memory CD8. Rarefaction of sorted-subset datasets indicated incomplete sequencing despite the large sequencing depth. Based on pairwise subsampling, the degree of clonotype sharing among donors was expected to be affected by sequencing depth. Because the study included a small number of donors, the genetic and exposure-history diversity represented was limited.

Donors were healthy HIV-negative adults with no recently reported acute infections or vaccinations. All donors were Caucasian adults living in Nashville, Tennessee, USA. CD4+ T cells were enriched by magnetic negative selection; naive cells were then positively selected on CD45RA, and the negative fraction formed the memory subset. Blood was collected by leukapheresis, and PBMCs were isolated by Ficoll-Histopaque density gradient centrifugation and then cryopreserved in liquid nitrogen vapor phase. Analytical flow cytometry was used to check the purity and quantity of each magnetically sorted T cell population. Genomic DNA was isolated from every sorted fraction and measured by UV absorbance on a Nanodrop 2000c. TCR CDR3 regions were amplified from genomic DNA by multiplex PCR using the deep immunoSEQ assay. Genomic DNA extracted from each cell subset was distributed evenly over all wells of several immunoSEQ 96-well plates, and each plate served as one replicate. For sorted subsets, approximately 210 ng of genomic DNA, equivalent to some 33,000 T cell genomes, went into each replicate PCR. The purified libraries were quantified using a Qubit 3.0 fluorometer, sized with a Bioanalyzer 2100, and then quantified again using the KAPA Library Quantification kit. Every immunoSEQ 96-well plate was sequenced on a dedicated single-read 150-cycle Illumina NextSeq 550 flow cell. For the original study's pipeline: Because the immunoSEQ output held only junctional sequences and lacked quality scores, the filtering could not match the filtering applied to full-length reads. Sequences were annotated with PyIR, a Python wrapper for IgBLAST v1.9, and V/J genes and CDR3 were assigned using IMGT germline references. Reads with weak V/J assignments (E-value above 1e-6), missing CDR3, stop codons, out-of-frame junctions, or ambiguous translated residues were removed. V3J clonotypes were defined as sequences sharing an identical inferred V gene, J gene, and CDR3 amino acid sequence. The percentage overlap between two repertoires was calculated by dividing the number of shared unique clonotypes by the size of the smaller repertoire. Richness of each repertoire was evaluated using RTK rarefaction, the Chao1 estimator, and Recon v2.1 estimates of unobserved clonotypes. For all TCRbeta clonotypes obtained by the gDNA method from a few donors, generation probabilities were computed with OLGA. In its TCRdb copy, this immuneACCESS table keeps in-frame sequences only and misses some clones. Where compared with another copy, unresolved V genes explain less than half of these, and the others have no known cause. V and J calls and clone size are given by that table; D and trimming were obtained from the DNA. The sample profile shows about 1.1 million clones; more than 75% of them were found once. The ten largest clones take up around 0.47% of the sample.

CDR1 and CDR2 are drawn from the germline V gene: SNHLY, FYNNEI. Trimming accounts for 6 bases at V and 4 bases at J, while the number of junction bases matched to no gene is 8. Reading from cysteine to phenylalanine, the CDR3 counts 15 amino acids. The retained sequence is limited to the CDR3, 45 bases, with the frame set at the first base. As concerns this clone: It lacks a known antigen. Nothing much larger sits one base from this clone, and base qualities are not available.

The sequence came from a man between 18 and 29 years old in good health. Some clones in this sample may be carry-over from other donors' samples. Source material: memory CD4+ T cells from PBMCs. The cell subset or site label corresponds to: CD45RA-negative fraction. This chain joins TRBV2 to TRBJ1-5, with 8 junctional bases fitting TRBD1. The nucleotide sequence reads TGTGCCAGCAGATACGGACAGGGACTGAATCAGCCCCAGCATTTT. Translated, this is CASRYGQGLNQPQHF. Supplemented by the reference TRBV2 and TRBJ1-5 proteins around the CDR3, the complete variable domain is EPEVTQTPSHQVTQMGQEVILRCVPISNHLYFYWYRQILGQKVEFLVSFYNNEISEKSEIFDDQFSVERPDGSNFTLKIRSTKLEDSAMYFCASRYGQGLNQPQHFGDGTRLSIL.